The rows below give T cell receptor beta chains drawn from one sample of a study of read filtering for tumor transcriptome and immune sequencing. Each CDR3 protein is one row after TCRdb ran MiXCR on the reads. The sample shows over 90,000 distinct CDR3 sequences, around a fifth of them seen only once. The sequencing input was a population of CD138-negative cells sorted from bone marrow. These receptor sequences come from a donor aged 40 or older with multiple myeloma. The CDR3 runs from the conserved cysteine through the conserved F or W.

v_gene	j_gene	CDR3aa
TRBV29-1	TRBJ1-1	CSGVQGPAFF
TRBV28	TRBJ2-1	CASSRPGQTYNEQFF
TRBV10-2	TRBJ1-5	CASKENSNQPQHF
TRBV27	TRBJ2-2	CASSFWQGNTGELFF
TRBV5-1	TRBJ2-2	CASIPGTGFAGELFF
TRBV20-1	TRBJ1-2	CSARRGPEGYTF
TRBV18	TRBJ2-5	CASSRTDNQETQYF
TRBV5-1	TRBJ1-1	CASSETGMIDTEAFF
TRBV3-1	TRBJ2-2	CASSPRTATGELYF
TRBV9	TRBJ2-2	CASSDSSSFLNTGELFF
TRBV28	TRBJ2-5	CASSRGGQQETQYF
TRBV7-2	TRBJ2-1	CASSFTSGGDNEQFF
TRBV11-2	TRBJ2-2	CASSSAGLLNTGELFF
TRBV28	TRBJ2-4	CASRKGLGKNIQYF
TRBV7-8	TRBJ2-3	CASSSTGTDTDTQYF
TRBV5-1	TRBJ2-1	CASRETGNEQFF
TRBV5-1	TRBJ2-7	CASRVGFGAEDKYF
TRBV5-1	TRBJ2-5	CASRGQDRETQYF
TRBV5-1	TRBJ1-4	CASSSTGLSWGKLFF
TRBV19	TRBJ2-7	CASSSYRAGSYEQYF
TRBV24-1	TRBJ1-1	CATSDPGNTEAFF
TRBV5-1	TRBJ2-2	CASSSDRGTGELFF
TRBV6-2/TRBV6-3	TRBJ2-1	CASSYSGRGNEQFF
TRBV28	TRBJ2-7	CASSSGSSADYEQYF
TRBV28	TRBJ2-7	CASSPKRGGEQYF
TRBV20-1	TRBJ2-5	CSASGAAWETQYF
TRBV5-1	TRBJ2-5	CASSLMGPAGTQYF
TRBV20-1	TRBJ2-2	CSARDLAGGVGELFF
TRBV4-2	TRBJ2-1	CASSHTGQTFSNEQFF
TRBV29-1	TRBJ1-1	CRAVINTEAFF
TRBV5-1	TRBJ1-5	CASSPGLSRGNQPQHF
TRBV5-1	TRBJ2-1	CASNLQGSNEQFF
TRBV27	TRBJ2-1	CASSLSPSSYNEQFF
TRBV5-1	TRBJ2-3	CASNVGASTDTQYF
TRBV7-3	TRBJ2-5	CASSLPAGDTQETQYF
TRBV29-1	TRBJ2-5	CSVETGALREAQYF
TRBV15	TRBJ2-1	CATSREGGSSYSEQFF
TRBV7-9	TRBJ2-6	CASSLFPYPGANVLTF
TRBV20-1	TRBJ2-5	CSASVSWTQYF
TRBV7-2	TRBJ2-3	CASSLRPGTSNTDTQYF
TRBV7-6	TRBJ2-2	CASSGYRGQNTGELFF
TRBV5-1	TRBJ2-1	CASSQDGESSYNEQFF
TRBV11-2	TRBJ2-3	CASSQSLAGFTQYF
TRBV30	TRBJ1-1	CAWQGGPTGVNTEAFF
TRBV12-3/TRBV12-4	TRBJ1-1	CASSFPGPRGAFF
TRBV4-2	TRBJ2-7	CASSQDGGGPWYEQYF